This TCR beta chain was sequenced in a study of CD8 T cells in ankylosing spondylitis. The study, taken as a whole, reports: Clones linked to disease, bearing a CD8+ phenotype, were relatively rare in peripheral blood.

CDR1 is SGHRS, CDR2 YFSETQ, per germline. The ends were cut back, 0 bases at V and 6 bases at J, with 7 bases in the middle. The CDR3 length is 13 residues. This clonotype was recorded a few times. Its antigen remains unidentified. TCRdb re-analysed the 5' RACE reads in MiXCR, keeping a single row per CDR3 protein. Of approximately 200,000 distinct CDR3 sequences listed, roughly 12% are singletons. Sequences were obtained from blood, either unsorted or a sorted T cell fraction (not recorded which). The clonotype originates from a male donor with ankylosing spondylitis or in good health (not recorded which). The genes are TRBV5-1 and TRBJ1-5; TRBD1 is a possible D gene (6 bases). In nucleotides, the CDR3 is TGCGCCAGCAGCTTGGAAGGGGGTCAGCCCCAGCATTTT. Protein sequence: CASSLEGGQPQHF.